This T cell receptor (beta chain) is drawn from a study of PD-1 blockade in mismatch repair-deficient tumors (dated by TCRdb to between 2016 and 2019). Regarding the complete study: Between September 2013 and September 2016, approximately 90 consecutive patients with around 11 mismatch repair-deficient cancer types, all previously treated and progressing, were enrolled in the trial. Tumor-associated T cell clones were tracked in the peripheral blood of patients responding to PD-1 blockade by deep sequencing of TCR CDR3 regions.

Library preparation used the immunoSEQ multiplex PCR assay. In TCRdb, the immuneACCESS table is reduced to in-frame sequences with V and J assigned. These tables do not hold every clone; where another copy was compared, an unresolved V gene accounts for under half, and the others remain unexplained. The sample includes around 100,000 clones, with about 80% observed a single time. The biggest ten clones account for 4% to 5% of the sample. Mismatch repair deficiency was established in every enrolled patient by polymerase chain reaction or immunohistochemistry. TCR sequencing was carried out for three patients who responded to pembrolizumab therapy. The phase II trial prospectively evaluated PD-1 blockade with pembrolizumab in advanced mismatch repair-deficient cancers, independent of tissue of origin. Peripheral blood T cell samples were serially collected before and at multiple times after PD-1 blockade was started. The timing of each blood sample was reported as weeks after the first dose of pembrolizumab.

From the cysteine up to the phenylalanine, the CDR3 has a length of 15 residues. Only the CDR3 DNA is retained, 45 bases long and in frame from the first base. CDR1 and CDR2 were assigned from the germline V gene (reference sequence) as GTSNPN and SVGIG. V is pruned by 2 bases and J by 6 bases, leaving 6 bases of the junction without a gene match. Worth noting for this clone: This receptor's antigen is unknown. There are no base qualities to consult, and no much larger clone falls within one base.

The paper as a whole reports these results and caveats: Rapid expansion after pembrolizumab followed by contraction, generally before radiologic responses, was shown by tumor-resident clones, which were often undetectable in blood before treatment.

Source: peripheral blood, taken roughly 60 weeks after starting pembrolizumab. The rearranged chain carries TRBV30 and TRBJ2-3, with 12 bases in between that match TRBD2. The TCR sequence derives from an adult with mismatch repair-deficient cancer. The nucleotide sequence reads TGTGCCTGGAGTCAACTAGCGGGAGGAAGGGATACGCAGTATTTT. This translates into CAWSQLAGGRDTQYF. The CDR3 plus the reference TRBV30 and TRBJ2-3 genes for the other parts give the full variable domain: SQTIHQWPATLVQPVGSPLSLECTVEGTSNPNLYWYRQAAGRGLQLLFYSVGIGQISSEVPQNLSASRPQDRQFILSSKKLLLSDSGFYLCAWSQLAGGRDTQYFGPGTRLTVL.